Listed here are 14 T cell receptor beta chains from one sample, sequenced in a study of blood T cell repertoires in COVID-19. Only in-frame clones appear in the TCRdb table, and some are missing; sequencing was by immunoSEQ multiplex PCR. The top ten clones hold around 6.7% of a sample with roughly 68,000 clones, around 89% of them seen once. The sample taken for sequencing was peripheral blood. Source of these receptors: an elderly woman with active COVID-19.

The chain carries TRBV10-1 and TRBJ1-5; unclear D gene. Trimming took off 11 bases at V and 2 bases at J, with 19 bases between the two ends. CDR3 length equals 15 residues. Germline V gives CDR1 WNHNN, CDR2 SYGVQD (reference sequence). CDR3 region: CARRLMRIGNQPQHF. The CDR3 region has the DNA TGCGCCCGCCGGCTAATGAGGATTGGCAATCAGCCCCAGCATTTT.

This chain links TRBV7-2 with TRBJ1-5; D perhaps matches TRBD1 (5 bases). Germline V lookup: CDR1 SGHTA, CDR2 FQGNSA. V was trimmed by 4 bases and J by 0 bases, leaving 10 bases between them. The length of the CDR3 is 15 residues. The CDR3 coding sequence is TGTGCCAGCAGCTCGGGGGGTAATAGCAATCAGCCCCAGCATTTT. This encodes CASSSGGNSNQPQHF.

V is TRBV5-4 and J is TRBJ2-5; D is undetermined. V shed 0 bases and J shed 5 bases, with 8 bases lying between them. The CDR3 covers 13 residues. Germline assignment: CDR1 SGHNT and CDR2 YYREEE (reference sequence). The CDR3 loop is CASSLDFGETQYF. The CDR3, as DNA: TGTGCCAGCAGCTTGGACTTCGGTGAGACCCAGTACTTC.

This clone was seen a handful of times. One junction end disagrees with the germline gene, perhaps due to a read error. The CDR3 is CASSLRRDRWGVANEKLFF. The DNA for the CDR3 is TGTGCTAGCAGCCTGAGACGGGACAGGTGGGGGGTGGCTAATGAAAAACTGTTTTTT. V is TRBV7-7 and J is TRBJ1-4; 8 positions agree with TRBD1. The CDR3 loop spans 19 amino acids. The germline gives CDR1 SSHAT, CDR2 FNYEAQ (reference sequence).

The chain links TRBV15 to TRBJ1-1, with D perhaps matching TRBD1 (6 bases). The CDR3 contains 15 residues. Germline lookup yields CDR1 LNHNV and CDR2 YYDKDF (reference sequence). V lost 2 bases, J lost 4 bases, and 14 bases lay in between. In DNA, the CDR3 is TGTGCCACCAGCAGATCCAGGACAGATCCCACTGAAGCTTTCTTT. Residues: CATSRSRTDPTEAFF.

CDR3 bases: TGTGCCAGCAGCCAAGTCCCGGGACAGGGTCCCACTACGGAACGGGGGCAGTACTTC. Translating gives CASSQVPGQGPTTERGQYF. The V call is TRBV14, the J call TRBJ2-7; 9 nucleotides match TRBD1. V lost 1 base, J lost 9 bases, and 22 bases stayed unmatched. The CDR3 length is 19 residues. Germline V gives CDR1 SGHDN, CDR2 FVKESK.

The chain uses TRBV27 and TRBJ2-3, with 7 bases that match TRBD1. CDR3 length: 16 amino acids. Germline V CDR1 and CDR2: MNHEY, SMNVEV (reference sequence). The trim removed 8 bases at V and 1 base at J, leaving 12 bases unmatched. DNA of the CDR3: TGTGCCAGCGGTCACGACCGAGGACAGGGCACAGATACGCAGTATTTT. Encoded protein: CASGHDRGQGTDTQYF.

The rearrangement uses TRBV5-8 and TRBJ2-3; TRBD1 matches 7 bases. The CDR3 consists of 12 residues. The germline V gene has CDR1 SGHTS and CDR2 YDEGEE. V shed 5 bases, J shed 9 bases, and the junction held 6 bases outside the gene matches. CDR3 protein: CASRPDRDTQYF. As DNA, the CDR3 is TGTGCCAGCAGGCCCGACAGGGACACGCAGTATTTT.

This clone was counted only a few times. CDR3 nucleotides: TGTGCCAGCTCGGACAGGGGTGATCAGCCCCAGCATTTT. Amino acid sequence: CASSDRGDQPQHF. The chain is built from TRBV18 and TRBJ1-5, with 9 bases fitting TRBD1. The J segment lost 5 bases and the V segment lost 6 bases, leaving 2 bases of the junction unmatched. Per germline, CDR1 KGHSH and CDR2 LQKENI. This CDR3 spans 13 amino acids.

In DNA, the CDR3 is TGCGCCAGCAGCTTGAGGCAGGACCAAGAGACCCAGTACTTC. Amino acids: CASSLRQDQETQYF. V and J are TRBV5-1 and TRBJ2-5, with D hard to call. CDR1 and CDR2 (germline): SGHRS, YFSETQ. The germline V and J ends were trimmed by 1 base and 0 bases, with 7 bases remaining between them. The CDR3 is made up of 14 amino acids.

This clone was seen more than once but under ten times. The chain couples TRBV6-5 to TRBJ2-7; D may be TRBD2 (5 bases). CDR1 and CDR2 (germline): MNHEY, SVGAGI. This CDR3 is built from 16 residues. Trimming shortened V by 0 bases and J by 8 bases, and 20 bases separated the two germline ends. In nucleotides, the CDR3 is TGTGCCAGCAGTTACTCGAACCCTAGCTACCCTACGCAGCAGTACTTC. Translating gives CASSYSNPSYPTQQYF.

V and J are TRBV6-5 and TRBJ1-1; tentatively, D is TRBD1 (6 bases). With 5 bases removed from V and 0 bases from J, the gap between germline ends came to 10 bases. Germline V gene sequence: CDR1 MNHEY, CDR2 SVGAGI. The CDR3 runs to 14 residues. Written as DNA, the CDR3 is TGTGCCAGCAGTCGGGGGGGCATGAACACTGAAGCTTTCTTT. Amino acids: CASSRGGMNTEAFF.

As for this clone: At one end the junction does not follow the germline gene, possibly because of a read error. This chain connects TRBV4-3 to TRBJ2-2; a possible D gene is TRBD2 (6 bases). CDR3 size: 18 residues. Germline CDR1 LGHNA, CDR2 YSLEER. CDR3 region: CASNQAVRSSGNTGELFF. The CDR3 region has the DNA TGCGCCAGCAACCAAGCGGTTCGGAGTAGCGGGAACACCGGGGAGCTGTTTTTT.

The rearrangement uses TRBV6-5 and TRBJ1-4; 7 bases agree with TRBD1. The germline V gene has CDR1 MNHEY and CDR2 SVGAGI. The junction had 3 bases not matched to a gene; V was cut back by 5 bases and J by 6 bases. CDR3 length: 13 residues. CDR3 coding DNA: TGTGCCAGCAGTAAGGGGGCGTATGAAAAACTGTTTTTT. Protein: CASSKGAYEKLFF.